This note documents a single T cell receptor (beta chain) sequence. Its antigen is unknown. This sample was taken from a study of T cell repertoires in cytomegalovirus infection. Study information: The authors used CMV epitopes that were HLA-C-restricted (recently identified) and HLA-B-restricted (well studied). An indication of both CMV infection and matching HLA type came from public TCR beta signatures.

The germline CDR1 and CDR2 sequences are SNHLY and FYNNEI. The CDR3 runs to 13 residues. The ends were cut back, 2 bases at V and 6 bases at J, with 8 bases in the middle. Study-wide results and limits: The ex vivo response was dominated by HLA-C-restricted CMV-specific TCR beta clonotypes. People with CMV and the relevant HLA were identified by cumulative public TCR beta family frequency.

TCRdb called the reads again in MiXCR, with one record for every CDR3 protein. Here the sample spans tens of thousands of distinct CDR3 sequences, about 26% being singletons. The receptor was isolated from a human donor in good health (CMV status not recorded). Some clones in this sample may be carry-over from other donors' samples. The chain couples TRBV2 to TRBJ2-1, with D unclear. The sequences come from CD8+ T cells from cultured PBMCs, collected from culture after CMV antigen stimulation. CDR3 DNA: TGTGCCAGCAGTGAACGTCAGACCAATGAGCAGTTCTTC. Translating it yields CASSERQTNEQFF.